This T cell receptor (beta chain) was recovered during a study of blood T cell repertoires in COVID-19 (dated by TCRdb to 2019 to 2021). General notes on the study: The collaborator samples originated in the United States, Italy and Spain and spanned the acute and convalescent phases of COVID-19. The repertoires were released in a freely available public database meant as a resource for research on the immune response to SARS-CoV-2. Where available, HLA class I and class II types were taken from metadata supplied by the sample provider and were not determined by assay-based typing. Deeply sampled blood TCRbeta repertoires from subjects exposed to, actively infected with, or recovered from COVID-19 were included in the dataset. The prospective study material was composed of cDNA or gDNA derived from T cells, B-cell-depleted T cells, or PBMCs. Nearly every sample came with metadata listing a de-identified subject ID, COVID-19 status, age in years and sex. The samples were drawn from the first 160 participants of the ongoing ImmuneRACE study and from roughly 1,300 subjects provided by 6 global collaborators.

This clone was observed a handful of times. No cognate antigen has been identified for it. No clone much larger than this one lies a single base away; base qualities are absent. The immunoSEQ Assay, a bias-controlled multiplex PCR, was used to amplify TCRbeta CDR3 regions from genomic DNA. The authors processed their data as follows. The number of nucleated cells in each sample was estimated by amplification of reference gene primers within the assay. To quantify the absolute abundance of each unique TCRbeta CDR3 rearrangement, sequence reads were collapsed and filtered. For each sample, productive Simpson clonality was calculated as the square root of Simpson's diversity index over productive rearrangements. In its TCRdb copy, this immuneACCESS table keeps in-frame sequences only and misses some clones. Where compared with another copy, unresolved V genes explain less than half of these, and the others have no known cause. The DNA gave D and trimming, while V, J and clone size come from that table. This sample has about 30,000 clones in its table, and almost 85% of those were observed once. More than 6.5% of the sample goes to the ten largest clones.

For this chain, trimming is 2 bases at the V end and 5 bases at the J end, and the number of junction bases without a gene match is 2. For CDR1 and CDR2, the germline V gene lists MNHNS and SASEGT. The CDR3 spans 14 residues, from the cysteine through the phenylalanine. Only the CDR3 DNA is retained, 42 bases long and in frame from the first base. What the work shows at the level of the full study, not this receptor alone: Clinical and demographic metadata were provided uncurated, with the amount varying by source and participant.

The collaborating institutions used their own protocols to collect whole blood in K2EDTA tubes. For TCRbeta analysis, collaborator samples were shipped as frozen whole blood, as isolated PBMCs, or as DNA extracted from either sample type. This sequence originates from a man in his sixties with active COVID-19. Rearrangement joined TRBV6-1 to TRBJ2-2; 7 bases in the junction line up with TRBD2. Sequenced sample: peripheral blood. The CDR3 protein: CASSELAETGELFF. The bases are TGTGCCAGCAGTGAACTAGCGGAGACCGGGGAGCTGTTTTTT.